What follows describes a single T cell receptor (beta chain). Its antigen remains unidentified. This entry belongs to a study of vaccination and CD4 T cells after COVID-19. In germline, CDR1 is MNHEY, CDR2 SMNVEV (reference sequence). This CDR3 has 14 amino acids. V lost 8 bases and J lost 3, with 14 bases in between. Sample treatment: approximately nine-day PBMC culture with coronavirus spike peptide pools or control peptides (ViraFEST assay). Cultures got half-medium changes with IL-2 on days 3 and 7. Sequencing of DNA taken from cultured CD4+ T cells relied on the Oncomine TCR Beta short-read assay. MiXCR was run by TCRdb on the PCR reads, yielding one entry per CDR3 protein. This sample carries fewer than 15,000 distinct CDR3 sequences, 34% of them seen once, and the ten largest clones take roughly 38%.

The TCR comes from a human donor with COVID-19. This chain links TRBV27 with TRBJ1-5; D remains ambiguous. The material sequenced was cultured CD4+ T cells from blood. The CDR3 spells CASGLARVNQPQHF. The CDR3 nucleotides are TGTGCCAGCGGACTAGCGCGGGTCAATCAGCCCCAGCATTTT.